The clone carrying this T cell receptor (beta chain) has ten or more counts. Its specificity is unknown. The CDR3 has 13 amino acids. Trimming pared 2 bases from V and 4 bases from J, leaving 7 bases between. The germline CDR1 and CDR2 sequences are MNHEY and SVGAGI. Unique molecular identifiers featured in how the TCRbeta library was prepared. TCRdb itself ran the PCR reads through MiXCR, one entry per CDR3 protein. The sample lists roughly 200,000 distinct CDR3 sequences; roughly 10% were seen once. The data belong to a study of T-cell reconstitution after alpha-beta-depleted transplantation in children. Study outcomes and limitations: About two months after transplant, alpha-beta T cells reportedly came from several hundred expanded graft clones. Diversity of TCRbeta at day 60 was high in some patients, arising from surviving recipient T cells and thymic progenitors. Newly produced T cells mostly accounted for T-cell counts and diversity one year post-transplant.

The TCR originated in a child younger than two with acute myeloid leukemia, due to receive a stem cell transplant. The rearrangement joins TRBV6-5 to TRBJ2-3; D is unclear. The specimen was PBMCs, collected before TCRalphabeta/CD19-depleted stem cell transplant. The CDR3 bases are TGTGCCAGCAGTTACAGCTTAGCAGATACGCAGTATTTT. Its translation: CASSYSLADTQYF.